This entry lists 4 T cell receptor beta chains sequenced from one sample in a study of T cell changes during pregnancy in multiple sclerosis. Produced via immunoSEQ multiplex PCR; TCRdb's table is partial and in-frame only. The profile shows some 49,000 clones, 80% to 95% of them singletons. This specimen consisted of CD8+ T cells from peripheral blood mononuclear cells, obtained in the second trimester of pregnancy. These receptors were obtained from a female donor with multiple sclerosis, enrolled in a pregnancy study.

V gene TRBV7-8 combines with J gene TRBJ1-1; TRBD1 agrees at 7 bases. CDR1 SGHVS and CDR2 FQNEAQ come from the germline V gene. This CDR3 has 15 residues. J lost 3 bases, V lost 4 bases, and 8 bases had no gene match. The CDR3 protein is CASSYRGGSDTEAFF. CDR3 DNA: TGTGCCAGCAGCTATAGAGGGGGCTCGGACACTGAAGCTTTCTTT.

The rearrangement uses TRBV2 and TRBJ2-7; D remains unclear. Trimming cost V 2 bases and J 2 bases, with 7 bases left between them. The germline gives CDR1 SNHLY, CDR2 FYNNEI. This CDR3 has 13 amino acids. CDR3 protein: CASSEYETYEQYF. CDR3 sequence (DNA): TGTGCCAGCAGTGAATATGAGACCTACGAGCAGTACTTC.

V is TRBV19 and J is TRBJ2-5; weak D call: TRBD2 (6 bases). Germline V gene sequence: CDR1 LNHDA, CDR2 SQIVND (reference sequence). Trimming took off 5 bases at V and 2 bases at J, with 15 bases between the two ends. The CDR3 is 15 residues long. The CDR3 region has the DNA TGTGCCAGTAGTTCGCCCACTGGGACTCAAGAGACCCAGTACTTC. As protein: CASSSPTGTQETQYF.

The CDR3 region has the DNA TGTGCCAGCAGCCCTCCGGGGAGGGGGAATAGCGAGACCCAGTACTTC. Translated: CASSPPGRGNSETQYF. J is TRBJ2-5 and V is TRBV9; D may be TRBD2 (7 bases). V was trimmed by 4 bases and J by 5 bases, leaving 21 bases between them. Germline V gives CDR1 SGDLS, CDR2 YYNGEE. This CDR3 region has 16 residues.